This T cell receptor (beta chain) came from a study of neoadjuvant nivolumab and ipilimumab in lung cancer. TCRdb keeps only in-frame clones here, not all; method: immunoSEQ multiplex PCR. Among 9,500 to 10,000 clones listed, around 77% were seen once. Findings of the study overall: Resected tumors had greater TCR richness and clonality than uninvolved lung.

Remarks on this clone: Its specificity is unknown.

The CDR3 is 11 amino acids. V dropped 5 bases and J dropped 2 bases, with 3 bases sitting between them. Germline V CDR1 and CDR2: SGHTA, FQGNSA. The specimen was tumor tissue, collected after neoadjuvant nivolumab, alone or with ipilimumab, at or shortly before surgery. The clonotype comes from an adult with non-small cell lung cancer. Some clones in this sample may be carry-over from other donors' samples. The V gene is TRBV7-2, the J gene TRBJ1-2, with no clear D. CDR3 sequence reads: CASSENYGYTF. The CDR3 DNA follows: TGTGCCAGCAGCGAAAACTATGGCTACACCTTC.